This entry lists 31 T cell receptor beta chains sequenced from one sample in a study of blood T cell repertoires in COVID-19. Clones were sequenced by immunoSEQ multiplex PCR, and TCRdb holds only the in-frame ones, with some missing. The repertoire consists of about 180,000 clones, with roughly nine tenths occurring once and the leading ten covering under 2%. The sequenced sample was peripheral blood. The source is a man aged 18 to 35 who had recovered from COVID-19.

The V call is TRBV5-1, the J call TRBJ2-3; tentative D call: TRBD1 (7 bases). V lost 7 bases and J 3 bases, leaving 12 bases between the germline ends. CDR3 length: 13 amino acids. Germline CDR1 and CDR2: SGHRS and YFSETQ. CDR3 in DNA: TGCGCCAGCGGCTCAGGGGGGACAGATACGCAGTATTTT. It codes for CASGSGGTDTQYF.

J is TRBJ2-3 and V is TRBV6-2 or TRBV6-3; D remains ambiguous. V lost 0 bases to trimming and J lost 6 bases, with 10 bases between them. CDR1 is MNHEY, CDR2 SVGEGT, per germline. This CDR3 comprises 14 residues. CDR3 DNA sequence: TGTGCCAGCAGTTACTCTTCGGCCAGGGATACGCAGTATTTT. This codes for CASSYSSARDTQYF.

The table lists this clone with a few counts. This chain links TRBV2 with TRBJ2-7; no firm D call. The V gene lost 1 base and the J gene lost 6 bases, with 13 bases spanning the gap. The CDR3 totals 14 residues. Germline lookup yields CDR1 SNHLY and CDR2 FYNNEI. The CDR3 DNA sequence: TGTGCCAGCAGTGAAGACGTTCGAACGGGCGAGCAGTACTTC. This encodes CASSEDVRTGEQYF. The full variable domain, completed using reference TRBV2 and TRBJ2-7, is EPEVTQTPSHQVTQMGQEVILRCVPISNHLYFYWYRQILGQKVEFLVSFYNNEISEKSEIFDDQFSVERPDGSNFTLKIRSTKLEDSAMYFCASSEDVRTGEQYFGPGTRLTVT.

This clone was found once. The chain couples TRBV30 to TRBJ2-4, with 8 bases lining up with TRBD2. The length of the CDR3 is 16 residues. The junction had 5 bases not matched to a gene; V was cut back by 0 bases and J by 1 base. The germline V gene has CDR1 GTSNPN and CDR2 SVGIG (reference sequence). The CDR3 bases are TGTGCCTGGAGTGTAGACGGGGGGGCCGCCAAAAACATTCAGTACTTC. Amino acid sequence: CAWSVDGGAAKNIQYF.

This sequence joins TRBV25-1 and TRBJ1-3; 7 bases agree with TRBD1. The junction had 3 bases not matched to a gene; V was cut back by 8 bases and J by 2 bases. The CDR3 extends over 13 amino acids. The germline V gene has CDR1 MGHDK and CDR2 SYGVNS. DNA of the CDR3: TGTGCCAGCGAAGGGACAGCTGGAAACACCATATATTTT. Its protein is CASEGTAGNTIYF.

To note about this clone: This same CDR3 is encoded by further DNA sequences in the sample. The chain joins TRBV19 to TRBJ2-7; TRBD1 matches 8 bases. Germline trimming cut 6 bases from V and 3 bases from J; bases unmatched to any gene: 4. The germline CDR1 and CDR2 sequences are LNHDA and SQIVND (reference sequence). The CDR3 totals 13 residues. In nucleotides, the CDR3 is TGTGCCAGTAGCCGACAGGGGAACTACGAGCAGTACTTC. Encoded protein: CASSRQGNYEQYF.

Only a few counts were recorded for this clone. The rearrangement joins TRBV19 to TRBJ1-1; weak D call: TRBD1 (5 bases). Trimming left V 6 bases short and J 4 bases short, with 12 bases between. This CDR3 is built from 13 residues. Germline loops: CDR1 LNHDA, CDR2 SQIVND (reference sequence). CDR3: CASRAGFGTEAFF. The CDR3 nucleotides read TGTGCCAGTAGGGCAGGGTTTGGCACTGAAGCTTTCTTT. The variable domain in full, with the rest retrieved from reference TRBV19 and TRBJ1-1, is DGGITQSPKYLFRKEGQNVTLSCEQNLNHDAMYWYRQDPGQGLRLIYYSQIVNDFQKGDIAEGYSVSREKKESFPLTVTSAQKNPTAFYLCASRAGFGTEAFFGQGTRLTVV.

The rearrangement joins TRBV4-1 to TRBJ2-1; the D is unclear. Trimming cost V 0 bases and J 0 bases, with 12 bases left between them. Germline V gene sequence: CDR1 MGHRA, CDR2 YSYEKL. The CDR3 runs to 17 residues. This CDR3 reads CASSQDPSLSSYNEQFF. The DNA for the CDR3 is TGCGCCAGCAGCCAAGATCCTTCCCTGAGCTCCTACAATGAGCAGTTCTTC.

The DNA for the CDR3 is TGTGCCAGCAGCCTTACTAGCGGCCCTTACAATGAGCAGTTCTTC. Protein: CASSLTSGPYNEQFF. The chain carries TRBV7-9 and TRBJ2-1; 8 nucleotides line up with TRBD2. Germline loops: CDR1 SEHNR, CDR2 FQNEAQ (reference sequence). The CDR3 has 15 amino acids. J was trimmed by 4 bases and V by 5 bases; bases with no gene match: 7.

CDR3 sequence reads: CASSLQANLNTEAFF. The CDR3 nucleotides read TGTGCCAGCAGCCTCCAGGCGAACTTGAACACTGAAGCTTTCTTT. V and J are TRBV7-6 and TRBJ1-1; D is ambiguous. Germline V gene lookup returns CDR1 SGHVS and CDR2 FNYEAQ. V dropped 5 bases and J dropped 0 bases, with 13 bases sitting between them. This CDR3 comprises 15 residues.

The chain links TRBV28 to TRBJ2-2; 8 bases map to TRBD2. With 7 bases clipped from V and 4 bases from J, the junction kept 2 bases outside the gene matches. Germline V gives CDR1 MDHEN, CDR2 SYDVKM. The CDR3 runs 13 residues. The CDR3 loop reads CASKRGGTGELFF. CDR3 DNA sequence: TGTGCCAGCAAACGGGGGGGCACCGGGGAGCTGTTTTTT.

The V and J genes are TRBV19 and TRBJ1-1; TRBD1 agrees at 9 bases. CDR3 size: 14 residues. V shed 4 bases, J shed 5 bases, and the junction held 5 bases outside the gene matches. Germline values: CDR1 LNHDA, CDR2 SQIVND (reference sequence). CDR3 coding DNA: TGTGCCAGTAGTAAAGGGGACAGGGTGACTGAAGCTTTCTTT. The encoded protein is CASSKGDRVTEAFF.

J is TRBJ2-1 and V is TRBV9, with a weak D call TRBD2 (6 bases). V gave up 5 bases and J gave up 2 bases, with 14 bases separating them. The CDR3 consists of 15 residues. Germline V gene data show CDR1 as SGDLS and CDR2 as YYNGEE. CDR3 coding DNA: TGTGCCAGCAGTCCGGCGGGGCTGGCCTACAATGAGCAGTTCTTC. Its protein is CASSPAGLAYNEQFF. The full variable domain, its missing parts supplied by reference TRBV9 and TRBJ2-1, is DSGVTQTPKHLITATGQRVTLRCSPRSGDLSVYWYQQSLDQGLQFLIQYYNGEERAKGNILERFSAQQFPDLHSELNLSSLELGDSALYFCASSPAGLAYNEQFFGPGTRLTVL.

This clone has only one observation. V usage is TRBV6-5 and J usage is TRBJ2-2; TRBD1 is a possible D gene (5 bases). The V gene lost 6 bases and the J gene lost 6 bases, with 11 bases spanning the gap. This CDR3 contains 13 residues. Germline V CDR1 and CDR2: MNHEY, SVGAGI. CDR3 bases: TGTGCCAGCAGATGGGGCCTGGCCGGGGAGCTGTTTTTT. Translation gives CASRWGLAGELFF.

A word on this clone: At one end the junction does not follow the germline gene, possibly because of a read error. The chain carries TRBV7-2 and TRBJ2-3, with TRBD2 matching 11 bases. Germline CDR1 reads SGHTA; CDR2 reads FQGNSA. The CDR3 is 14 residues long. CDR3 region: CASRLAGGADTQYF. The CDR3 nucleotides read TGTGCCAGCAGATTAGCGGGAGGGGCAGATACGCAGTATTTT.

This clone was observed a few times. The gene calls are TRBV11-1 and TRBJ2-3; D might be TRBD2 (6 bases). The CDR3 covers 13 residues. Germline CDR1 and CDR2: SGHAT and FQDESV (reference sequence). V lost 9 bases to trimming and J lost 2 bases, with 12 bases between them. The DNA of the CDR3 is TGTGCCAGTACCCGGCGGGACACAGATACGCAGTATTTT. Its protein is CASTRRDTDTQYF.

CDR3 sequence: CASSLSPSGRGYNEQFF. In DNA, the CDR3 is TGTGCCAGCAGCTTATCGCCTAGCGGGAGGGGGTACAATGAGCAGTTCTTC. The chain carries TRBV5-4 and TRBJ2-1, with 12 bases fitting TRBD2. The CDR3 length is 17 residues. V trimming: 2 bases; J trimming: 4 bases; junction bases outside the gene matches: 7. CDR1 and CDR2 from the germline V gene are SGHNT and YYREEE (reference sequence).

This chain uses TRBV27 with TRBJ1-6, with D tentatively TRBD1 (5 bases). V lost 3 bases and J 8 bases, leaving 8 bases between the germline ends. CDR3 length equals 13 residues. CDR1 is MNHEY and CDR2 is SMNVEV in the germline V gene (reference sequence). This CDR3 reads CASSFKGYSPLHF. DNA of the CDR3: TGTGCCAGCAGTTTTAAGGGGTATTCACCCCTCCACTTT.

The chain links TRBV14 to TRBJ2-1; maybe TRBD2 (6 bases). This CDR3 is built from 17 residues. V shed 1 base and J shed 1 base, with 14 bases lying between them. CDR1 SGHDN and CDR2 FVKESK come from the germline V gene. The CDR3 nucleotides read TGTGCCAGCAGCCAAGTCGATCGGGCGGGATCCTACAATGAGCAGTTCTTC. This translates into CASSQVDRAGSYNEQFF.

This chain uses TRBV24-1 with TRBJ2-5; 8 bases line up with TRBD2. The CDR3 extends over 15 amino acids. V dropped 3 bases and J dropped 4; count of bases not matched to a gene: 6. Germline lookup yields CDR1 KGHDR and CDR2 SFDVKD. CDR3 amino acids: CATSDPMGLGETQYF. The CDR3 bases are TGTGCCACCAGTGATCCGATGGGACTAGGAGAGACCCAGTACTTC.

This rearrangement joins TRBV19 to TRBJ1-4; 7 positions match TRBD1. The CDR3 extends over 18 amino acids. With 1 base clipped from V and 0 bases from J, the junction kept 8 bases outside the gene matches. The germline CDR1 and CDR2 sequences are LNHDA and SQIVND (reference sequence). The CDR3 sequence is CASSIAGRGVATNEKLFF. CDR3 coding DNA: TGTGCCAGTAGTATAGCTGGCAGGGGGGTGGCAACTAATGAAAAACTGTTTTTT.

The rearrangement uses TRBV7-2 and TRBJ1-3, with D possibly TRBD1 on 5 matching bases. Germline V gives CDR1 SGHTA, CDR2 FQGNSA. CDR3 length: 17 amino acids. Trimming cost V 2 bases and J 1 base, with 15 bases left between them. As DNA, the CDR3 is TGTGCCAGCAGCTTACTGGGGCCAAGGGAATCTGGAAACACCATATATTTT. Translated: CASSLLGPRESGNTIYF.

V gene TRBV4-3 combines with J gene TRBJ1-4, with 11 nucleotides matching TRBD1. The CDR3 runs 16 residues. Trimming removed 0 bases from V and 6 bases from J; junction bases left unmatched: 3. Germline-derived CDR1 and CDR2 are LGHNA and YSLEER. The CDR3 sequence: CASSQEGTGGYEKLFF. The CDR3 DNA reads TGCGCCAGCAGCCAAGAGGGGACAGGGGGGTATGAAAAACTGTTTTTT.

Only one count was recorded for this clone. This chain connects TRBV9 to TRBJ2-3, with TRBD1 identical over 8 bases. There are 15 residues in the CDR3. CDR1 SGDLS and CDR2 YYNGEE come from the germline V gene. The junction had 7 bases not matched to a gene; V was cut back by 3 bases and J by 4 bases. The CDR3 bases are TGTGCCAGCAGCGCTGCAGGGGGCGCAGCAGATACGCAGTATTTT. Translating it yields CASSAAGGAADTQYF.

This clone was recorded a few times. The rearrangement links TRBV5-4 to TRBJ1-2; TRBD1 aligns across 8 bases. CDR3 length: 13 amino acids. Germline V gene data show CDR1 as SGHNT and CDR2 as YYREEE (reference sequence). J gave up 7 bases and V 5 bases, and 7 bases lay outside the gene matches. The CDR3 sequence is CASSRQGHGGYTF. CDR3 bases: TGTGCCAGCAGTCGACAGGGGCACGGTGGCTACACCTTC.

This chain connects TRBV30 to TRBJ2-2, with D unresolved. V was trimmed by 3 bases and J by 8 bases, leaving 10 bases between them. The CDR3 runs 12 residues. Germline loops: CDR1 GTSNPN, CDR2 SVGIG (reference sequence). CDR3 DNA sequence: TGTGCCTGGAGCTTCGATGCGGGGGAGCTGTTTTTT. Translating gives CAWSFDAGELFF.

J is TRBJ2-3 and V is TRBV6-5; perhaps TRBD2 as D (6 bases). Germline lookup yields CDR1 MNHEY and CDR2 SVGAGI. Trimming cost V 5 bases and J 3 bases, with 12 bases left between them. The CDR3 is 14 amino acids. The CDR3 DNA reads as TGTGCCAGCAGTCTTAGCGGCCCTACAGATACGCAGTATTTT. It yields the protein CASSLSGPTDTQYF.

The chain has TRBV4-1 and TRBJ2-2; tentatively, D is TRBD2 (6 bases). This CDR3 contains 15 residues. The V end lost 4 bases, the J end lost 7 bases, and 16 bases lay between the germline ends. The V gene's germline CDR1 is MGHRA and CDR2 YSYEKL. The CDR3 protein is CASSPPGGMGGELFF. The CDR3 DNA follows: TGCGCCAGCAGCCCCCCAGGAGGGATGGGCGGGGAGCTGTTTTTT.

This chain connects TRBV20-1 to TRBJ2-3, with no clear D. From germline, CDR1 is DFQATT and CDR2 SNEGSKA (reference sequence). The CDR3 sequence is 11 residues long. The germline V and J ends were trimmed by 5 bases and 4 bases, with 7 bases remaining between them. Here the CDR3 reads CSAVGPDTQYF. Written as DNA, the CDR3 is TGCAGTGCTGTTGGCCCAGATACGCAGTATTTT.

In nucleotides, the CDR3 is TGTGCCAGTAGTATAGTGGTTGGGACAGGGACCGAGCAGTACTTC. This encodes CASSIVVGTGTEQYF. The rearrangement links TRBV19 to TRBJ2-7; 9 bases line up with TRBD1. With 1 base clipped from V and 6 bases from J, the junction kept 7 bases outside the gene matches. The V gene's germline CDR1 is LNHDA and CDR2 SQIVND (reference sequence). This CDR3 region has 15 residues.

This clone occurred once. J is TRBJ1-1 and V is TRBV6-5, with TRBD1 matching 9 bases. The CDR3 is 15 residues long. V was pared by 6 bases and J by 2 bases, with 7 bases of the junction left unmatched. Germline lookup yields CDR1 MNHEY and CDR2 SVGAGI. The CDR3 coding sequence is TGTGCCAGCAGCGTACAGGGGGCCGGTAACACTGAAGCTTTCTTT. This encodes CASSVQGAGNTEAFF.